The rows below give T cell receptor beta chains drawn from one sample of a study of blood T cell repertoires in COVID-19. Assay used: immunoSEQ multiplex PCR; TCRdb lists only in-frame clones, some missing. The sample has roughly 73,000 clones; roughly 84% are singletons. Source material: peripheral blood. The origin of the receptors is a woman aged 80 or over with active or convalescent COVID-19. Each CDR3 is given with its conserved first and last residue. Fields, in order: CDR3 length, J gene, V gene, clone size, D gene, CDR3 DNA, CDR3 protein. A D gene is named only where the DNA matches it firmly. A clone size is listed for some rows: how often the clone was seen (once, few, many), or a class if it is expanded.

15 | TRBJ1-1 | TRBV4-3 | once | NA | TGCGCCAGCAGCCAAACGGGACTAAGAGATTCTGAAGCTTTCTTT | CASSQTGLRDSEAFF
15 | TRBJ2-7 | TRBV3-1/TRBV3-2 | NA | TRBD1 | TGTGCCAGCAGCCAAGAAAGAGGGGGCCGCTACGAGCAGTACTTC | CASSQERGGRYEQYF
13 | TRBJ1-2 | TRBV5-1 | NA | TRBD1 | TGCGCCAGCAGCTTACCACAGGGGGGTGGCTACACCTTC | CASSLPQGGGYTF
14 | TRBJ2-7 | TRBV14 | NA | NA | TGTGCCAGCAGCCCCCGAACGCAGGGGGGCGAGCAGTACTTC | CASSPRTQGGEQYF
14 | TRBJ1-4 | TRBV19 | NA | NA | TGTGCCAGTAGTCCTCGACAGCAAAATGAAAAACTGTTTTTT | CASSPRQQNEKLFF
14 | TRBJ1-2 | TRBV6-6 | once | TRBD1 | TGTGCCAGCACCGAACAGGGGGCCGTCTATGGCTACACCTTC | CASTEQGAVYGYTF
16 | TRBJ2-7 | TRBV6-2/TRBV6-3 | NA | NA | TGTGCCAGCAGCGGCCCCGGCAGGGGTAGGACCTACGAGCAGTACTTC | CASSGPGRGRTYEQYF
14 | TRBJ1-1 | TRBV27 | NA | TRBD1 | TGTGCCAGCAGTTTCCGACAGGGGGCTTCGGAAGCTTTCTTT | CASSFRQGASEAFF
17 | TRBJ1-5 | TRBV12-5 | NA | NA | TGTGCTAGTGGTTTGGTACAAGGGGCAAACAGCAATCAGCCCCAGCATTTT | CASGLVQGANSNQPQHF
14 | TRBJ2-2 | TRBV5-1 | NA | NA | TGCGCCAGCAGCTTGGACGGGAACACCGGGGAGCTGTTTTTT | CASSLDGNTGELFF
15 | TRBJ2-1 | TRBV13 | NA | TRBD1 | TGTGCCAGCAGCTTAGGGGACAGGGGCTCCGATGAGCAGTTCTTC | CASSLGDRGSDEQFF
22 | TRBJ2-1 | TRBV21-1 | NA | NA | TGTGCCAGCAGACACAAAGGCCGCACGGGACTAGCGGGGGGGAGGTCCTACAATGAGCAGTTCTTC | CASRHKGRTGLAGGRSYNEQFF
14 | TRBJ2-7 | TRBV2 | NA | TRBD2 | TGTGCCAGCAGTGTGGCGGGGGGAGGCTACGAGCAGTACTTC | CASSVAGGGYEQYF
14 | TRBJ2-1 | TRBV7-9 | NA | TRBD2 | TGTGCCAGCCAAACTAGCGGGGGACCCAATGAGCAGTTCTTC | CASQTSGGPNEQFF
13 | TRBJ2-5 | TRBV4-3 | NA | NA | TGCGCCAGCAGCCACGGGGAGCAAGAGACCCAGTACTTC | CASSHGEQETQYF
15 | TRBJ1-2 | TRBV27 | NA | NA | TGTGCCAGCAGTTTATCGTCAGGGACTAGCTATGGCTACACCTTC | CASSLSSGTSYGYTF
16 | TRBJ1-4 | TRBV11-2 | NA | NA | TGTGCCAGCAGCCGGGGCCCGGGGGGGAACGGAGAAAAACTGTTTTTT | CASSRGPGGNGEKLFF
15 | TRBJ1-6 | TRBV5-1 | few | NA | TGCGCCAGCAGCTCGTTACAGGGTGGAAGTTCACCCCTCCACTTT | CASSSLQGGSSPLHF
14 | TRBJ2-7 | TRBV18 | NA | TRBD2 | TGTGCCAGCTCATTGCGGGGGGGTGAAGCCGAGCAGTACTTC | CASSLRGGEAEQYF
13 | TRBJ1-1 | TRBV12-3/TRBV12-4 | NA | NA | TGTGCCAGCAGTTTATTTCGGGGCACTGAAGCTTTCTTT | CASSLFRGTEAFF
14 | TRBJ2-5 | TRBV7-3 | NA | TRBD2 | TGTGCCAGCAGCCCCGGGGGGAGGGAGGAGACCCAGTACTTC | CASSPGGREETQYF
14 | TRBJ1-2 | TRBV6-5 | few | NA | TGTGCCAGCAGACACAGGGTGGCTCGCTATGGCTACACCTTC | CASRHRVARYGYTF
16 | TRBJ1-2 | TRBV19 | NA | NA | TGTGCCAGTAAGAGGGCGGTATTACAGCCTTCCTATGGCTACACCTTC | CASKRAVLQPSYGYTF
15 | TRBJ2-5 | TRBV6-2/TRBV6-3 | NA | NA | TGTGCCAGCAGTTACTCCATACAGGCCTGGGAGACCCAGTACTTC | CASSYSIQAWETQYF
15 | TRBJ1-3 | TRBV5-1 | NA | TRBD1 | TGCGCCAGCAGCTTGGCACAGGGGTCTGGAAACACCATATATTTT | CASSLAQGSGNTIYF
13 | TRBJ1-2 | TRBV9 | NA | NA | TGTGCCAGCAGCGGAGTATCAGGGGTTGGCTACACCTTC | CASSGVSGVGYTF
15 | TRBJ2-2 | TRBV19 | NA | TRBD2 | TGTGCCAGTAACTTGAGCGGGGGCGGCACCGGGGAGCTGTTTTTT | CASNLSGGGTGELFF
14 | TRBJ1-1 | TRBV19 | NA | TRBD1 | TGTGCCAGTACCGCCGGGACAGGGTCCCTTGAAGCTTTCTTT | CASTAGTGSLEAFF
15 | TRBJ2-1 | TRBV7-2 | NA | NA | TGTGCCAGCAGCTTAGATGGCGGGGCATACAATGAGCAGTTCTTC | CASSLDGGAYNEQFF
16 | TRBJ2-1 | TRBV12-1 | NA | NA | TGTGCCAGCAGCTCGCATGCGGACAGTAAGTACAATGAGCAGTTCTTC | CASSSHADSKYNEQFF
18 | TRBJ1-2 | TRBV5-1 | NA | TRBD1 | TGCGCCAGCAGCCGGCGCGGGGGGACAGGGACCCTCAACTATGGCTACACCTTC | CASSRRGGTGTLNYGYTF
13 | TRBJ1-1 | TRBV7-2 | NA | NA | TGTGCCAGCAGTATCAGTTCGAACACTGAAGCTTTCTTT | CASSISSNTEAFF
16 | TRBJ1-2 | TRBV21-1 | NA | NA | TGTGCCAGCGGGCGGCGAGCAGGGGGACGATTACGAGGCTACACCTTC | CASGRRAGGRLRGYTF
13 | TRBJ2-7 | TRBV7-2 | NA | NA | TGTGCCAGCAGCTTAACCAGCTCCTACGAGCAGTACTTC | CASSLTSSYEQYF
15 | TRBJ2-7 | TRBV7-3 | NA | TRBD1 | TGTGCCAGCAAAAAATCCGGGACAGGGCCCTACGAGCAGTACTTC | CASKKSGTGPYEQYF
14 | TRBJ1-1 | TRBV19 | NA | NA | TGTGCCAGTAGTATTGGACAGCTCAACACTGAAGCTTTCTTT | CASSIGQLNTEAFF
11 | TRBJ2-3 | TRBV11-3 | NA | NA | TGTGCCAGCAGCTCGGGAGATACGCAGTATTTT | CASSSGDTQYF
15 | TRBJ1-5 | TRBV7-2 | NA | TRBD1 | TGTGCCAGCAGCCTCACAGGGGGCCGGAATCAGCCCCAGCATTTT | CASSLTGGRNQPQHF
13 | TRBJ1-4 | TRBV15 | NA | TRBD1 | TGTGCCACCGAAACGGGACAGGGCGAAAAACTGTTTTTT | CATETGQGEKLFF
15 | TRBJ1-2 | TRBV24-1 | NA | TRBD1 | TGTGCCACCAGTGACCCCCGACAGGGTAACTATGGCTACACCTTC | CATSDPRQGNYGYTF
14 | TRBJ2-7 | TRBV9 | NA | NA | TGTGCCAGCAGTCCTCAGGGTAGGCCCTACGAGCAGTACTTC | CASSPQGRPYEQYF
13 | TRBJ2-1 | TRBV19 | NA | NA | TGTGCCAGTAGCACAGAGGGGAGGAGTGAGCAGTTCTTC | CASSTEGRSEQFF
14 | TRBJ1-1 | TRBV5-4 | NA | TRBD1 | TGTGCCAGCAGCCAGGACAGGGGAAACACTGAAGCTTTCTTT | CASSQDRGNTEAFF
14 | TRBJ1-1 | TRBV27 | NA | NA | TGTGCCAGCAGTTTAAATTCCGGGGACACTGAAGCTTTCTTT | CASSLNSGDTEAFF
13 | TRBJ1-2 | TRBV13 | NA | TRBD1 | TGTGCCAGCAGCTCCACAGGGGTCTTTGGCTACACCTTC | CASSSTGVFGYTF
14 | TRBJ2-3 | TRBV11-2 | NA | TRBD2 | TGTGCCAGCACGTTAGCGGGGAGCACAGATACGCAGTATTTT | CASTLAGSTDTQYF
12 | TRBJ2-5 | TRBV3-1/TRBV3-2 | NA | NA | TGTGCCAGCAGCCAAGTGACACAGACCCAGTACTTC | CASSQVTQTQYF
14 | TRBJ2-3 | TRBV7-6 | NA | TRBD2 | TGTGCCAGCAGCCAAGCGGGGAGCACAGATACGCAGTATTTT | CASSQAGSTDTQYF
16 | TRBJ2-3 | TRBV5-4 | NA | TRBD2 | TGTGCCAGCAGCCCCGGCGGGGGGGGCCGCGCAGATACGCAGTATTTT | CASSPGGGGRADTQYF
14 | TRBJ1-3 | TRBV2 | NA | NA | TGTGCCAGTTGTGACAGAGGCTCTGGAAACACCATATATTTT | CASCDRGSGNTIYF
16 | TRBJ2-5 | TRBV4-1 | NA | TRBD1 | TGCGCCAGCAGCCAAACTCCAGCAGGGGGTGGTGAGACCCAGTACTTC | CASSQTPAGGGETQYF
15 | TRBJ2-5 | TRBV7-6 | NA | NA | TGTGCCAGCAGCTTAGCTAGAGCGTCGGTAGAGACCCAGTACTTC | CASSLARASVETQYF
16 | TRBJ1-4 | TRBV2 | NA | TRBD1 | TGTGCCAGCAGGGGACAGCCGAGGGGCACTAATGAAAAACTGTTTTTT | CASRGQPRGTNEKLFF
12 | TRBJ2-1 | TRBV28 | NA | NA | TGTGCCAGCAGTTCCCGCAGGGTTCAGCAGTTCTTC | CASSSRRVQQFF
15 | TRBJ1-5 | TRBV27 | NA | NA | TGTGCCAGCAGTTTATTGGTAGGGGTAGGGCAGCCCCAGCATTTT | CASSLLVGVGQPQHF
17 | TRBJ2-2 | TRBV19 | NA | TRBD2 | TGTGCCAGTAGGGAACTAGCGGGGGCTACGAGCACCGGGGAGCTGTTTTTT | CASRELAGATSTGELFF
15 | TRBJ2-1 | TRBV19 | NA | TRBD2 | TGTGCCAGTAGGGGACTAGAAGGCTCCTACAATGAGCAGTTCTTC | CASRGLEGSYNEQFF